This record concerns one TCR beta chain sequence. At one end, the junction sequence differs from germline, possibly due to a read error. This entry comes from a study of tumor and adjacent non-tumor tissue in lung cancer. A modified ARM-PCR protocol with three rounds of nested PCR amplified TCRbeta. TCRdb ran MiXCR on the multiplex PCR reads and lists one entry per CDR3 protein. The table includes just over 200,000 distinct CDR3 sequences, approximately 74% detected once. This sample's RNA came from whole unsorted tissue. This CDR3 contains 13 residues. The germline V gene has CDR1 DFQATT and CDR2 SNEGSKA (reference sequence).

Sequenced: lung tumor tissue. This clonotype was obtained from a man in his sixties with non-small cell lung cancer. This chain uses TRBV20-1 with TRBJ2-2; TRBD2 might be the D (5 bases). CDR3 region: CSARVGFTGELLF. CDR3 sequence (DNA): TGCAGTGCTAGAGTTGGGTTCACCGGGGAGCTGTTATTT.